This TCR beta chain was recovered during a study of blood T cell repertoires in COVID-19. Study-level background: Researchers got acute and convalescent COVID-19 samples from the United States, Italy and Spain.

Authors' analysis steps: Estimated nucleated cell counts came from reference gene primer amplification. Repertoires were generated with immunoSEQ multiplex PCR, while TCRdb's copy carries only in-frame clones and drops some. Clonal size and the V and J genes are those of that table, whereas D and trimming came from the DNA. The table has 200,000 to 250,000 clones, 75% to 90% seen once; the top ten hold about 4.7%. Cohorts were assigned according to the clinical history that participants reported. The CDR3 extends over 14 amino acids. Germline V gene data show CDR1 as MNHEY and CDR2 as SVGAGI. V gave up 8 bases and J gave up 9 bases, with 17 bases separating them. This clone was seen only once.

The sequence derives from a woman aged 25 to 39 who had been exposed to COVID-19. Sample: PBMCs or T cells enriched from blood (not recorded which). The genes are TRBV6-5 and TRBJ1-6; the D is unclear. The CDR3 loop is CASGSLESGSPLHF. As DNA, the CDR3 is TGTGCCAGCGGGTCCCTGGAATCGGGTTCACCCCTCCACTTT.